The rows below give T cell receptor beta chains drawn from one sample of a study of blood T cell repertoires in COVID-19. Generated by immunoSEQ multiplex PCR, the TCRdb table keeps only in-frame clones and is missing some. The sample consists of 99,000 or so clones, approximately 88% of them appearing once. Sequencing used peripheral blood. These receptors came from a human donor in a cohort sampled during active COVID-19. Each CDR3 is given with its conserved first and last residue. A D gene is named only where the DNA matches it firmly. The size entry is marked missing in some rows and otherwise reads once, few, many or a size class.

j_call,v_call,clone_size,d_call,cdr3_aa,cdr3_nt
TRBJ2-7,TRBV18,-,TRBD1,CASSPIGTASYEQYF,TGTGCCAGCTCACCCATCGGGACAGCTAGCTACGAGCAGTACTTC
TRBJ1-1,TRBV11-3,-,TRBD1,CASSSSMTGGNTEAFF,TGTGCCAGCAGCTCCTCCATGACAGGGGGCAACACTGAAGCTTTCTTT
TRBJ2-7,TRBV19,once,TRBD1,CASSGTGGKQYF,TGTGCCAGTAGTGGGACAGGGGGCAAGCAGTACTTC
TRBJ2-3,TRBV5-4,once,TRBD2,CASSPYRTSQRLTDTQYF,TGTGCCAGCAGCCCGTATAGGACTAGCCAGCGACTCACAGATACGCAGTATTTT
TRBJ2-1,TRBV6-1,-,-,CASSEANLQYNEQFF,TGTGCCAGCAGTGAAGCGAATCTGCAGTACAATGAGCAGTTCTTC
TRBJ2-3,TRBV3-1/TRBV3-2,-,TRBD2,CASSPGRTRKADTQYF,TGTGCCAGCAGCCCCGGGAGGACTAGGAAGGCGGATACGCAGTATTTT
TRBJ2-5,TRBV7-8,-,-,CASSSIRPGVDGTQYF,TGTGCCAGCAGCTCCATCCGCCCCGGGGTGGATGGGACCCAGTACTTC
TRBJ2-7,TRBV11-3,-,-,CASSFRTGESYEQYF,TGTGCCAGCAGCTTCCGTACAGGAGAGAGCTACGAGCAGTACTTC
TRBJ2-7,TRBV4-1,-,-,CASSQENLGRAWVYEQYF,TGCGCCAGCAGCCAAGAGAATTTGGGCAGGGCTTGGGTGTACGAGCAGTACTTC
TRBJ2-7,TRBV4-3,-,-,CASSQDAGASLEQYF,TGCGCCAGCAGCCAAGACGCAGGGGCCTCTCTCGAGCAGTACTTC
TRBJ1-2,TRBV11-3,few,-,CASSLDRGSYGYTF,TGTGCCAGCAGCTTAGATCGGGGTAGCTATGGCTACACCTTC
TRBJ2-7,TRBV11-2,-,-,CASSSTPMSPYEQYF,TGTGCCAGCAGTTCAACCCCAATGAGCCCCTACGAGCAGTACTTC
TRBJ2-7,TRBV18,-,-,CASSPGTSSYEQYF,TGTGCCAGCTCACCCGGGACAAGCTCCTACGAGCAGTACTTC
TRBJ1-6,TRBV9,-,-,CASSVWEGSPLHF,TGTGCCAGCAGCGTTTGGGAGGGATCACCCCTCCACTTT
TRBJ1-5,TRBV7-9,-,-,CASTSETNQPQHF,TGTGCCAGCACGAGCGAAACTAATCAGCCCCAGCATTTT
TRBJ2-3,TRBV4-1,once,-,CASSHTSGLTDTQYF,TGCGCCAGCAGCCATACCAGCGGACTCACAGATACGCAGTATTTT
TRBJ2-1,TRBV11-2,-,-,CASSSRLDSSYNEQFF,TGTGCCAGCAGCTCGAGACTGGATAGCTCCTACAATGAGCAGTTCTTC
TRBJ2-5,TRBV5-4,-,-,CASSLAGKETQYF,TGTGCCAGCAGCTTGGCGGGGAAGGAGACCCAGTACTTC
TRBJ1-1,TRBV5-4,-,TRBD1,CASSPRGQNRVEAFF,TGTGCCAGCAGCCCCAGGGGACAGAACAGGGTTGAAGCTTTCTTT
TRBJ1-2,TRBV18,-,-,CASSPGAQGGYTF,TGTGCCAGCTCACCGGGGGCGCAGGGTGGCTACACCTTC
TRBJ2-7,TRBV29-1,-,-,CSVGMSSYEQYF,TGCAGCGTTGGAATGAGCTCCTACGAGCAGTACTTC
TRBJ2-7,TRBV4-1,few,-,CASSQGVRGRPTYYEQYF,TGCGCCAGCAGCCAAGGGGTCAGGGGGAGGCCAACGTACTACGAGCAGTACTTC
TRBJ2-7,TRBV5-6,-,-,CASVPFRTAPYEQYF,TGTGCCAGCGTACCCTTCCGGACAGCACCCTACGAGCAGTACTTC
TRBJ2-1,TRBV4-2,-,TRBD2,CASSQLLAGGLYNEQFF,TGTGCCAGCAGCCAACTTCTAGCGGGGGGTCTGTACAATGAGCAGTTCTTC
TRBJ2-2,TRBV4-2,-,-,CASSQVGVGASNTGELFF,TGTGCCAGCAGCCAAGTGGGTGTGGGGGCTTCGAACACCGGGGAGCTGTTTTTT
TRBJ1-2,TRBV2,-,-,CASRVRVLDYGYTF,TGTGCCAGCAGGGTGAGGGTCTTGGACTATGGCTACACCTTC
TRBJ2-7,TRBV12-3/TRBV12-4,-,-,CASSFVRREQYF,TGTGCCAGCAGTTTTGTCCGGAGGGAGCAGTACTTC
TRBJ1-2,TRBV11-3,-,TRBD1,CASSRDRFNYGYTF,TGTGCCAGCAGTCGGGACAGGTTTAACTATGGCTACACCTTC
TRBJ2-1,TRBV7-8,-,TRBD2,CASSLLAGAYNEQFF,TGTGCCAGCAGCCTGCTAGCGGGAGCCTACAATGAGCAGTTCTTC
TRBJ2-5,TRBV7-2,-,TRBD1,CASSSLWDSQAQYF,TGTGCCAGCAGCTCCCTCTGGGACAGTCAGGCCCAGTACTTC
TRBJ1-6,TRBV12-3/TRBV12-4,-,-,CASGQGSSPLHF,TGTGCCAGCGGTCAGGGGAGTTCACCCCTCCACTTT
TRBJ2-7,TRBV27,once,-,CASAPAVTYEQYF,TGTGCCAGCGCGCCGGCGGTTACCTACGAGCAGTACTTC